One sample yielded the 14 T cell receptor beta chains listed below, sequenced in a study of CD8 T cells in ankylosing spondylitis. TCRdb redid the calling of the 5' RACE reads with MiXCR, one entry per CDR3 protein. The sample lists roughly 200,000 distinct CDR3 sequences; approximately 24% were seen once. The sample was blood, either unsorted or a sorted T cell fraction (not recorded which). The receptors come from a male donor with ankylosing spondylitis or in good health (not recorded which).

This clonotype was seen only a few times. The rearrangement uses TRBV12-3 or TRBV12-4 and TRBJ1-6; no firm D call. V was shortened by 10 bases and J by 6 bases, with 13 bases between the two germline ends. This CDR3 region has 13 residues. The CDR3 DNA reads as TGTGCCACCACCGGTCCCGGTAATTCACCCCTCCACTTT. It translates to CATTGPGNSPLHF.

This clonotype has a count of ten or more. J is TRBJ2-7 and V is TRBV4-3; no clear D. Germline V gene lookup returns CDR1 LGHNA and CDR2 YSLEER. Trimming took 1 base from V and 2 from J, leaving 12 bases between them. This CDR3 comprises 15 residues. The CDR3 DNA is TGCGCCAGCAGCCAAGGACTGAGCGATGCCTACGAGCAGTACTTC. Its protein product is CASSQGLSDAYEQYF.

This clonotype was observed at least ten times. The V call is TRBV27, the J call TRBJ2-7; D may correspond to TRBD1 or TRBD2 (5 bases each). This CDR3 spans 14 amino acids. CDR1 is MNHEY, CDR2 SMNVEV, per germline (reference sequence). The V end lost 4 bases, the J end lost 0 bases, and 10 bases lay between the germline ends. CDR3 nucleotide sequence: TGTGCCAGCAGTTCGGGACGGAACTCCTACGAGCAGTACTTC. Its translation: CASSSGRNSYEQYF.

This chain links TRBV20-1 with TRBJ2-7; no reliable D call. Germline V gene lookup returns CDR1 DFQATT and CDR2 SNEGSKA (reference sequence). Trimming took off 0 bases at V and 0 bases at J, with 9 bases between the two ends. The CDR3 consists of 14 residues. The CDR3 DNA reads as TGCAGTGCTAGAGATCGCACGTTCTCCTACGAGCAGTACTTC. As protein: CSARDRTFSYEQYF.

The chain combines TRBV10-3 with TRBJ2-3, with TRBD2 matching 9 bases. J gave up 3 bases and V 4 bases, and 5 bases lay outside the gene matches. This CDR3 is built from 15 residues. Germline lookup yields CDR1 ENHRY and CDR2 SYGVKD. This CDR3 reads CAISVAGGPTDTQYF. Here the CDR3 DNA reads TGTGCCATCAGTGTTGCGGGAGGGCCTACAGATACGCAGTATTTT.

The chain combines TRBV29-1 with TRBJ2-5, with 9 bases matching TRBD1. The germline V gene has CDR1 SQVTM and CDR2 ANQGSEA. The CDR3 runs 14 residues. The V gene end was trimmed by 7 bases and the J gene end by 1 base; junction bases not matched to a gene: 7. CDR3 sequence: CSGSGTGLQETQYF. CDR3 DNA: TGCAGCGGTTCCGGGACAGGGCTCCAAGAGACCCAGTACTTC.

This clonotype was seen a few times. The CDR3 is CASSTSSPYEQYF. The CDR3 DNA reads TGCGCCAGCAGCACGTCTAGCCCCTACGAGCAGTACTTC. The chain joins TRBV5-1 to TRBJ2-7, with D perhaps matching TRBD2 (5 bases). Germline V lookup: CDR1 SGHRS, CDR2 YFSETQ. The CDR3 has 13 residues. The germline V and J ends were trimmed by 4 bases and 2 bases, with 10 bases remaining between them.

This clonotype was recorded at least ten times. The rearrangement uses TRBV29-1 and TRBJ2-7; 16 nucleotides line up with TRBD2. The CDR3 has 18 amino acids. CDR1 is SQVTM and CDR2 is ANQGSEA in the germline V gene. With V trimmed by 3 bases and J by 1 base, 9 bases remained unmatched. The CDR3 spells CSVEGLAGGPIGSYEQYF. The CDR3 region has the DNA TGCAGCGTTGAGGGACTAGCGGGAGGGCCCATCGGTTCCTACGAGCAGTACTTC.

This clonotype appeared a few times. The chain links TRBV19 to TRBJ1-1; D is perhaps TRBD1 (5 bases). Germline assignment: CDR1 LNHDA and CDR2 SQIVND (reference sequence). CDR3 length equals 13 residues. V dropped 6 bases and J dropped 3 bases, with 11 bases sitting between them. The CDR3 here is CASSLGADTEAFF. DNA of the CDR3: TGTGCCAGTAGCCTCGGGGCTGACACTGAAGCTTTCTTT.

The rearrangement joins TRBV12-2 to TRBJ2-4; the table calls TRBD1, which could not be checked here. TRBV12-2 is recorded as a pseudogene. The CDR3 is made up of 16 amino acids. The CDR3 nucleotides read TGTGCAAGTCGCCCGGGGGTTGGGGCGGGCAAAAACATTCAGTACTTC. The encoded protein is CASRPGVGAGKNIQYF.

V and J are TRBV29-1 and TRBJ2-6; D gene unclear. Germline CDR1 is SQVTM and CDR2 is ANQGSEA. This CDR3 has 14 residues. Trimming cost V 3 bases and J 0 bases, with 6 bases left between them. In DNA, the CDR3 is TGCAGCGTTGACGGAGCCTCTGGGGCCAACGTCCTGACTTTC. Translation gives CSVDGASGANVLTF.

This clonotype showed up many times. This rearrangement joins TRBV10-3 to TRBJ2-7, with a weak D call TRBD1 (6 bases). V gave up 8 bases and J gave up 0 bases, with 14 bases separating them. The germline gives CDR1 ENHRY, CDR2 SYGVKD. This CDR3 comprises 14 residues. CDR3 nucleotides: TGTGCCATCCTCCCAGGGGCCTTCTCCTACGAGCAGTACTTC. Protein product: CAILPGAFSYEQYF.

This clonotype appeared once. The genes are TRBV25-1 and TRBJ2-1; D remains ambiguous. This CDR3 contains 11 residues. Germline CDR1 MGHDK, CDR2 SYGVNS. The V gene lost 7 bases and the J gene lost 9 bases, with 10 bases spanning the gap. The CDR3 loop reads CASIGGTEQFF. In DNA form, the CDR3 reads TGTGCCAGCATTGGTGGTACTGAGCAGTTCTTC.

Concerning this clonotype itself: It may be a read error: a sequence one base away is much more abundant. This chain connects TRBV7-9 to TRBJ2-1, with 7 bases identical to TRBD1. CDR3 length equals 16 residues. Germline-derived CDR1 and CDR2 are SEHNR and FQNEAQ (reference sequence). The CDR3 region is CASSPRDSDSYSEQFF. In DNA form, the CDR3 reads TGTGCCAGCAGCCCACGGGACAGCGACAGCTACAGTGAGCAGTTCTTC.